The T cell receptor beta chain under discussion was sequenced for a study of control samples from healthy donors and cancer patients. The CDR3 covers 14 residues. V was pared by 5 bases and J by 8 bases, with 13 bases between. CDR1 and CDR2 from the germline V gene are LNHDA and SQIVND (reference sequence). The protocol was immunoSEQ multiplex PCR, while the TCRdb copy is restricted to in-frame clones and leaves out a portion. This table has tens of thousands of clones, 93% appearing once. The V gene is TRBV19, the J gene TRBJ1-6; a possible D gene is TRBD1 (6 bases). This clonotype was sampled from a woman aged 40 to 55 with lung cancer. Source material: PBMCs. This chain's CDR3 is CASSLQGLDSPLHF. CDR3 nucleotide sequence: TGTGCCAGTAGTTTACAGGGATTAGATTCACCCCTCCACTTT. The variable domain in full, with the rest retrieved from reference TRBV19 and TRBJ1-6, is DGGITQSPKYLFRKEGQNVTLSCEQNLNHDAMYWYRQDPGQGLRLIYYSQIVNDFQKGDIAEGYSVSREKKESFPLTVTSAQKNPTAFYLCASSLQGLDSPLHFGNGTRLTVT.